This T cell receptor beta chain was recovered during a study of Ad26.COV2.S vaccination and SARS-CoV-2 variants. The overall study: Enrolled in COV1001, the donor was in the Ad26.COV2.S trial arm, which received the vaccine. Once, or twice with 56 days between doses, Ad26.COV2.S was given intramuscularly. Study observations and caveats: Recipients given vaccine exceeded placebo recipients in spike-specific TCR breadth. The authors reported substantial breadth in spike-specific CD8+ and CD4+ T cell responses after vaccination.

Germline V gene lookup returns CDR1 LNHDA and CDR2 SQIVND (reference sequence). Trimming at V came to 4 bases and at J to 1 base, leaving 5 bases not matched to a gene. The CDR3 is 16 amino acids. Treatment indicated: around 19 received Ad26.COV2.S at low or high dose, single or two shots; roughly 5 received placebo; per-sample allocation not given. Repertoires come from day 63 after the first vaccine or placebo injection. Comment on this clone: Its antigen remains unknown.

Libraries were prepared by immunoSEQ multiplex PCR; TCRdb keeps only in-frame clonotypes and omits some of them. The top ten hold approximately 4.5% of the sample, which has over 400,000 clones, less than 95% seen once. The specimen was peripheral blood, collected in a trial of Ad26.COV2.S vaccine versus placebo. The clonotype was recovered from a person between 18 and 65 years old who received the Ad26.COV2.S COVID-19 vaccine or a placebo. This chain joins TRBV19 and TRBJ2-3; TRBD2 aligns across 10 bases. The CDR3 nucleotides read TGTGCCAGTAGTACCAGCGGGAGGGGAGGCACAGATACGCAGTATTTT. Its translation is CASSTSGRGGTDTQYF.